This T cell receptor beta chain was identified in a study of Ad26.COV2.S vaccination and SARS-CoV-2 variants. This clone appeared once. The protocol was immunoSEQ multiplex PCR, while the TCRdb copy is restricted to in-frame clones and leaves out a portion. The sample yields about half a million clones, 89% seen once. Documented treatment: some 20 received Ad26.COV2.S at low or high dose, single or two shots; 5 received placebo; per-sample allocation not given. Sampling occurred on day 63 after the first vaccine or placebo injection. The vaccine delivered Wuhan-strain SARS-CoV-2 spike through an Ad26 vector. The CDR3 length is 13 residues. The germline V gene has CDR1 SGHAT and CDR2 FQDESV (reference sequence). Trimming removed 4 bases from V and 11 bases from J, with 14 bases in between.

The chain carries TRBV11-1 and TRBJ1-4; no reliable D call. This TCR came from a person aged 18-65 years who received the Ad26.COV2.S COVID-19 vaccine or a placebo. The source was peripheral blood, collected in a trial of Ad26.COV2.S vaccine versus placebo. The CDR3 protein is CASSYNGVQKLFF. The CDR3 coding sequence is TGTGCCAGCAGCTATAACGGTGTCCAGAAACTGTTTTTT.